The subject of this entry is one T cell receptor (beta chain). The data stem from a study of blood T cell repertoires in COVID-19. Study summary: The United States, Italy and Spain were the sources of the acute and convalescent COVID-19 samples. Sources were T cells, B-cell-depleted T cells, or PBMCs; the material itself was cDNA or gDNA.

Sequenced by immunoSEQ multiplex PCR; TCRdb stores in-frame clones only, minus some. The table includes 150,000 or so clones, around nine tenths detected once. CDR1 is MNHNY and CDR2 is SVGAGI in the germline V gene (reference sequence). The CDR3 is 18 residues long. V gave up 5 bases and J gave up 0 bases, with 17 bases separating them. The V gene is TRBV6-6, the J gene TRBJ1-6, with a possible D match to TRBD1 (6 bases). The TCR originated in a human donor in a cohort sampled during active COVID-19. What was sequenced was peripheral blood. As DNA, the CDR3 is TGTGCCAGCAGTCCAAGGGGACATCGGAGCTCCTATAATTCACCCCTCCACTTT. Amino acids: CASSPRGHRSSYNSPLHF.